What follows is one T cell receptor (beta chain) and its context. Libraries were prepared by immunoSEQ multiplex PCR; TCRdb keeps only in-frame clonotypes and omits some of them. The table includes approximately 100,000 clones, 86% detected once. This record belongs to a study of T cell responses to AZD1222 COVID-19 vaccine. V was shortened by 0 bases and J by 7 bases, with 14 bases between the two germline ends. CDR1 is SGDLS and CDR2 is YYNGEE in the germline V gene. The CDR3 has 16 amino acids. V usage is TRBV9 and J usage is TRBJ1-6, with D maybe TRBD1 (5 bases). The clonotype comes from an adult who received the MenACWY meningococcal vaccine as a control. Source: peripheral blood, taken 28 days after the second dose of the MenACWY control vaccine. Here the CDR3 reads CASSVGAGMRNSPLHF. Here the CDR3 DNA reads TGTGCCAGCAGCGTAGGGGCAGGGATGCGCAATTCACCCCTCCACTTT.